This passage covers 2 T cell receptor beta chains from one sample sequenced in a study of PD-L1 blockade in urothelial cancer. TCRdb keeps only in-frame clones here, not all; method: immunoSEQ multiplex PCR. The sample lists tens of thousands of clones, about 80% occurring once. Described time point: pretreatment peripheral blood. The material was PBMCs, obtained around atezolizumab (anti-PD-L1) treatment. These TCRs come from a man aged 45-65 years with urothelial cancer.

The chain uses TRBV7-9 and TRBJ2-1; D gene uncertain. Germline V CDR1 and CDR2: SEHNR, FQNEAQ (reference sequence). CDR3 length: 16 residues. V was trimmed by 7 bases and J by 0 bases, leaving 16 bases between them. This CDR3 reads CASNPPIVSSYNEQFF. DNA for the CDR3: TGTGCCAGCAACCCGCCTATTGTAAGCTCCTACAATGAGCAGTTCTTC.

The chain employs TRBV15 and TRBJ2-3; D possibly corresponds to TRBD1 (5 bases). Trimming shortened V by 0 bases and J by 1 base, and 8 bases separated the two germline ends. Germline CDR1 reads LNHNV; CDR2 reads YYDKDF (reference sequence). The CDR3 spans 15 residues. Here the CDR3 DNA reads TGTGCCACCAGCAGAGACCCCAGGGGCACAGATACGCAGTATTTT. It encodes CATSRDPRGTDTQYF.